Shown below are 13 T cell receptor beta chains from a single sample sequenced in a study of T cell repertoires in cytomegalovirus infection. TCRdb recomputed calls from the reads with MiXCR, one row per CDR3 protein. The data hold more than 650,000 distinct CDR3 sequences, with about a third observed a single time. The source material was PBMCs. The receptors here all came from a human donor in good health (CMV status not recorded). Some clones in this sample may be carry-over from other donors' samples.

In DNA form, the CDR3 reads TGTGCCAGCAGCCAACAGGAGCTCTATGGCTACACCTTC. Amino acids: CASSQQELYGYTF. V usage is TRBV7-9 and J usage is TRBJ1-2; tentatively, D is TRBD1 (5 bases). The germline V gene has CDR1 SEHNR and CDR2 FQNEAQ (reference sequence). Trimming took 5 bases from V and 4 from J, leaving 11 bases between them. The CDR3 sequence is 13 residues long.

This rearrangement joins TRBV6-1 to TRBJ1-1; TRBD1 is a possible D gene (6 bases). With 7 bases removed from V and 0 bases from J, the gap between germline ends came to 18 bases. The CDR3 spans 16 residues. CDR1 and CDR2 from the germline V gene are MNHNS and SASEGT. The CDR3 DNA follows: TGTGCCAGCACCTCACAGGGTTCACGATTGAACACTGAAGCTTTCTTT. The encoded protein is CASTSQGSRLNTEAFF.

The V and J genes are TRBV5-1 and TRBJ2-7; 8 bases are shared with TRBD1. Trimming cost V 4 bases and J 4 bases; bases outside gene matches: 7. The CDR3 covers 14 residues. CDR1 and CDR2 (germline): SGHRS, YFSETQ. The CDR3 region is CASSPGYRGYEQYF. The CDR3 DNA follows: TGCGCCAGCAGCCCCGGATACAGGGGGTACGAGCAGTACTTC.

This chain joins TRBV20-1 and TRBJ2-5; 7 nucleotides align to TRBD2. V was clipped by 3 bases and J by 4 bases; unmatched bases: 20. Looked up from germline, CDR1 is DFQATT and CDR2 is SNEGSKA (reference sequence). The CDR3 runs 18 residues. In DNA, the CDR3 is TGCAGTGCTAGGTCGGGGGAGGGTCGGTGGGAGAAGGGAGAGACCCAGTACTTC. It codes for CSARSGEGRWEKGETQYF.

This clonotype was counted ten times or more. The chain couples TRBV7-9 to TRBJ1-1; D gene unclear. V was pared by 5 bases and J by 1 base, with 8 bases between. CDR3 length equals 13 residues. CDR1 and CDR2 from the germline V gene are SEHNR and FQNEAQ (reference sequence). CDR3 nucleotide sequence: TGTGCCAGCAGCCGCCGACAGAACACTGAAGCTTTCTTT. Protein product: CASSRRQNTEAFF.

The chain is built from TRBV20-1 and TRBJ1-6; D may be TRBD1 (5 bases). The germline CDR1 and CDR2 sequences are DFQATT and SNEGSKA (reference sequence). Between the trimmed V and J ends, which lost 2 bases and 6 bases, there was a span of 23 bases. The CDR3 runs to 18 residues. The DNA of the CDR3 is TGCAGTGCTAGACCCACTCAGACCCCGGGACGGCTTAATTCACCCCTCCACTTT. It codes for CSARPTQTPGRLNSPLHF.

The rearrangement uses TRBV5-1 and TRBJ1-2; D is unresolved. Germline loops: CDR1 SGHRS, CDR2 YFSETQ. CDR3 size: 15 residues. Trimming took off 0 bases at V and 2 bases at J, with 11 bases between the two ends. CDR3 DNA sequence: TGCGCCAGCAGCTTGGGAGACGCTACAAACTATGGCTACACCTTC. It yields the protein CASSLGDATNYGYTF.

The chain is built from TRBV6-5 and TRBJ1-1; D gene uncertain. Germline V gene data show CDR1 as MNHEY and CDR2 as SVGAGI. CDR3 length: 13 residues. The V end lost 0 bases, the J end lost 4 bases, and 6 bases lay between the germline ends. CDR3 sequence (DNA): TGTGCCAGCAGTTACTCGGCCGGCACTGAAGCTTTCTTT. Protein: CASSYSAGTEAFF.

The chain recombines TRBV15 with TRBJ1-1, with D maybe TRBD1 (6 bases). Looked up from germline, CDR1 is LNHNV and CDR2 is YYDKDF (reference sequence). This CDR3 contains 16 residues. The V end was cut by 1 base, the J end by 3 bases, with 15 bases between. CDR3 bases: TGTGCCACCAGCAGAGTCCGGGGGGGGCGAGACACTGAAGCTTTCTTT. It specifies CATSRVRGGRDTEAFF.

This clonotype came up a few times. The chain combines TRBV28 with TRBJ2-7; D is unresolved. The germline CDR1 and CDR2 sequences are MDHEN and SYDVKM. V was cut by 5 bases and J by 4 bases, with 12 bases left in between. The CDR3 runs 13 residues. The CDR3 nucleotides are TGTGCCAGCAGTATCAGCACCGGATACGAGCAGTACTTC. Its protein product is CASSISTGYEQYF.

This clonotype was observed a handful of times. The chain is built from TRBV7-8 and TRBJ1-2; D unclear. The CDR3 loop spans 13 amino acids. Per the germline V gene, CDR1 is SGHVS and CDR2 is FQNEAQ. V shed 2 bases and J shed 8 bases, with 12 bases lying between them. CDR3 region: CASSLRSQNGYTF. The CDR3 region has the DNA TGTGCCAGCAGCTTAAGGTCCCAGAACGGCTACACCTTC.

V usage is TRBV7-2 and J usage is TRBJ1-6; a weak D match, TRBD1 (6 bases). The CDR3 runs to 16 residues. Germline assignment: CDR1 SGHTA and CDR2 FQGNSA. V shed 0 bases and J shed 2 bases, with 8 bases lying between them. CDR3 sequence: CASSLAGDTYNSPLHF. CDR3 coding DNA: TGTGCCAGCAGCTTAGCGGGGGACACCTATAATTCACCCCTCCACTTT. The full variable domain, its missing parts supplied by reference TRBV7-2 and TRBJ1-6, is GAGVSQSPSNKVTEKGKDVELRCDPISGHTALYWYRQSLGQGLEFLIYFQGNSAPDKSGLPSDRFSAERTGGSVSTLTIQRTQQEDSAVYLCASSLAGDTYNSPLHFGNGTRLTVT.

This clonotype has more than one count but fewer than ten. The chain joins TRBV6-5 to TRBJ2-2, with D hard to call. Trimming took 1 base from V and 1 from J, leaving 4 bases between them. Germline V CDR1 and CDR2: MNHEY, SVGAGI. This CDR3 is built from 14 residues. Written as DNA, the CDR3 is TGTGCCAGCAGTTACTTGGAGAACACCGGGGAGCTGTTTTTT. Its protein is CASSYLENTGELFF.